A selection of T cell receptor beta chains follows, all from one sample in a study of Graves' ophthalmopathy and Graves' hyperthyroidism. From the multiplex PCR reads, TCRdb called clonotypes with MiXCR, one entry per CDR3 protein. The repertoire holds a few hundred thousand distinct CDR3 sequences, with approximately 15% as singletons. The specimen was peripheral blood. Every receptor here comes from a woman aged 18-29 years with stable Graves' hyperthyroidism. CDR3s include the opening cysteine and the closing phenylalanine or tryptophan. A D gene is named only where the DNA matches it firmly. Size is stated for part of the rows, as once, few or many counts, or as a class when the clone is expanded.

j_gene	len	v_gene	abundance	d_gene	CDR3nt	CDR3aa
TRBJ1-5	15	TRBV12-3/TRBV12-4	many	-	TGTGCCAGCAGTTTCTCAGGGCGCGGCAATCAGCCCCAGCATTTT	CASSFSGRGNQPQHF
TRBJ1-6	15	TRBV6-2/TRBV6-3	many	TRBD1	TGTGCCAGCAGCCACAGGGGCTCCTATAATTCACCCCTCCACTTT	CASSHRGSYNSPLHF
TRBJ2-7	14	TRBV7-2	many	TRBD1	TGTGCCAGCAGCACCCAGACAGGGGGGTGCGAGCAGTACTTC	CASSTQTGGCEQYF
TRBJ1-6	17	TRBV15	many	-	TGTGCCACCAGCAGCCACCAAGTCCCATTTTATAATTCACCCCTCCACTTT	CATSSHQVPFYNSPLHF
TRBJ2-5	16	TRBV27	many	-	TGTGCCAGCAGTTTATCGATGGGCAGGGGAGGGGAGACCCAGTACTTC	CASSLSMGRGGETQYF
TRBJ2-2	17	TRBV18	-	TRBD1	TGTGCCAGCTCATCACTAAGGACAGGGTCGAACACCGGGGAGCTGTTTTTT	CASSSLRTGSNTGELFF
TRBJ1-1	14	TRBV6-1	-	-	TGTGCCACCCTCCTCGGGCTGGCGAACACTGATGCTTTCTTT	CATLLGLANTDAFF
TRBJ2-7	14	TRBV15	-	TRBD1	TGTGCCACCAGCAGAGATGGACAGGGCTACGAGCAGTACTTC	CATSRDGQGYEQYF
TRBJ1-2	15	TRBV12-3/TRBV12-4	many	-	TGTGCCAGCAGTTCCAGGACAGACCCAAACTATGGCTACACCTTC	CASSSRTDPNYGYTF
TRBJ2-4	18	TRBV19	few	-	TGTGCCAGTAGTAGCAAAGACAGCCTTCTTATTGTTGGAAACATTAAGTACTTC	CASSSKDSLLIVGNIKYF
TRBJ1-5	14	TRBV6-5	-	-	TGTGCCAGCAGTTACGCCAGGGCAGGGCAGCCCCAGCATTTT	CASSYARAGQPQHF
TRBJ2-7	15	TRBV6-2/TRBV6-3	-	-	TGTGCCAACAGCCCCGGACGCGATCCCACCCGGGAGCAGTACTTC	CANSPGRDPTREQYF
TRBJ2-3	15	TRBV24-1	many	-	TGTGCCACCAGTGAGCCTGACTGGTCCGGGCATACGCAGTATTTT	CATSEPDWSGHTQYF
TRBJ1-5	15	TRBV6-1	many	-	TGTGCCAGCAGTGAAGCGAAGCGGGGGTATCAGCCCCAGCATTTT	CASSEAKRGYQPQHF
TRBJ1-2	13	TRBV7-3	many	TRBD1	TGTGCCAGCAGCGTATACAGGGGAGATGGCTACACCTTC	CASSVYRGDGYTF
TRBJ1-1	14	TRBV5-1	few	-	TGCGCCAGCAGCTTGCGGGGGAGACGGACTGAAGCTTTCTTT	CASSLRGRRTEAFF
TRBJ2-7	14	TRBV6-1	many	-	TGTGCCAGCAGTGAAAATAGATGGGCCTACGAGCAGTACTTC	CASSENRWAYEQYF
TRBJ1-5	17	TRBV7-2	many	-	TGTGCCAGCAGCCTGACGGTAGTACAGGGCTACAATCAGCCCCAGCATTTT	CASSLTVVQGYNQPQHF
TRBJ2-2	13	TRBV7-3	many	-	TGTGCCAGCAGCTTCTGGGGCACCGGGGAGCTGTTTTTT	CASSFWGTGELFF
TRBJ2-7	14	TRBV2	many	TRBD1	TGTGCCAGCAGTGTCGGGACAGGGGGCGTCGAGCAGTACTTC	CASSVGTGGVEQYF
TRBJ2-4	16	TRBV7-2	many	TRBD2	TGTGCCAGCAGCTTAAAAGCGGGAGGGGCCAAAAACATTCAGTACTTC	CASSLKAGGAKNIQYF
TRBJ2-2	15	TRBV5-1	-	-	TGCGCCAGCAGCTTGGACAGGGCGGGCACCGGGGAGCTGTTTTTT	CASSLDRAGTGELFF
TRBJ2-2	17	TRBV24-1	many	TRBD1	TGTGCCACCATGTCTATTTCGGGACAGGAGAGCACCGGGGAGCTGTTTTTT	CATMSISGQESTGELFF
TRBJ1-3	15	TRBV12-3/TRBV12-4	many	-	TGTGCCAGCAGCTCCTCGCGAAACTCTGGAAACACCATATATTTT	CASSSSRNSGNTIYF
TRBJ2-5	18	TRBV6-6	many	-	TGTGCCAGCAGACCCCGGAAGGTGGGGCAAGGCTTCCGAGAGACCCAGTACTTC	CASRPRKVGQGFRETQYF
TRBJ1-2	14	TRBV7-3	many	-	TGTGCCAGCAGCTTAGCCCCAGGGAACTATGGCTACACCTTC	CASSLAPGNYGYTF
TRBJ2-7	14	TRBV11-3	-	TRBD1	TGTGCCAGCAGCGCGGGACAGGGGGCGAGCGAGCAGTACTTC	CASSAGQGASEQYF
TRBJ1-5	15	TRBV6-5	many	TRBD1	TGTGCCAGCAGTGCCTCGACAGGGACCAATCAGCCCCAGCATTTT	CASSASTGTNQPQHF
TRBJ2-7	15	TRBV5-6	many	-	TGTGCCAGCAGCTCAGGGTATCACCCTGACTACGAGCAGTACTTC	CASSSGYHPDYEQYF
TRBJ1-5	12	TRBV2	many	-	TGTGCCAGCGAGAACCTCAATCAGCCCCAGCATTTT	CASENLNQPQHF
TRBJ2-7	15	TRBV11-2	many	-	TGTGCCAGCAGCTTAATCCGGCAGAAGGCCTACGAGCAGTACTTC	CASSLIRQKAYEQYF
TRBJ1-6	15	TRBV6-4	-	-	TGTGCCAGCAGTGACTCGACAGGCGGTAATTCACCCCTCCACTTT	CASSDSTGGNSPLHF
TRBJ2-7	19	TRBV29-1	many	-	TGCAGCGTTGAAGATCTTGAGGGGGGGCTCAAAATGGAGTCCTACGAGCAGTACTTC	CSVEDLEGGLKMESYEQYF
TRBJ1-3	17	TRBV6-2/TRBV6-3	many	-	TGTGCCAGCTCCCGGGCGGAGGAAAACCCCTCTGGAAACACCATATATTTT	CASSRAEENPSGNTIYF
TRBJ1-1	14	TRBV24-1	many	-	TGTGCCACCAGTGATTCCTCAGGCAACACTGAAGCTTTCTTT	CATSDSSGNTEAFF
TRBJ1-2	13	TRBV28	-	-	TGTGCCAGCAGGACGGGTCCCCACTATGGCTACACCTTC	CASRTGPHYGYTF
TRBJ2-2	13	TRBV6-2/TRBV6-3	many	-	TGTGCCAGCAGGGCAGGGTTCACCGGGGAGCTGTTTTTT	CASRAGFTGELFF
TRBJ1-1	16	TRBV6-1	many	TRBD1	TGTGCCAGCAGTGTTGCGAGGGGGCGGTCGGCCACTGAAGCTTTCTTT	CASSVARGRSATEAFF
TRBJ2-7	15	TRBV4-1	few	-	TGCGCCAGCAGCGCCAGTGGGACTTTCTCCTACGAGCAGTACTTC	CASSASGTFSYEQYF
TRBJ1-2	12	TRBV7-2	few	-	TGTGCCAGCAGCCTAGATCTGGATGGCTACACCTTC	CASSLDLDGYTF
TRBJ1-1	16	TRBV6-5	few	TRBD1	TGTGCCAGCAGTTGGGGGGGACAGGGGGGGAACACTGAAGCTTTCTTT	CASSWGGQGGNTEAFF